This T cell receptor beta chain was sequenced for a study of regulatory T cells in long-lasting Graves disease. Ten or more counts support this clonotype. The CDR3 is 18 residues long. The germline V and J ends were trimmed by 5 bases and 0 bases, with 19 bases remaining between them. Looked up from germline, CDR1 is SEHNR and CDR2 is FQNEAQ (reference sequence). Time point denoted: newly diagnosed GD, antithyroid drugs for less than 3 months. The TCR library was prepared using RNA isolated from PBMCs. Arm-PCR with iRepertoire HTBI primers amplified the CDR3 regions for these TCR beta libraries. TCRdb processed the multiplex PCR reads anew with MiXCR; each CDR3 protein has one entry. The data show fewer than 500,000 distinct CDR3 sequences, with 15% to 20% seen just once and 9% to 15% held by the top ten. A further study also used this sample, focusing on T cells in Graves' hyperthyroidism and ophthalmopathy. From that report: Patients with uncontrolled infections, other autoimmune diseases, pregnancy or lactation were excluded.

This chain connects TRBV7-9 to TRBJ2-2; possibly TRBD2 for D (6 bases). The receptor comes from a man in his forties or fifties with Graves disease. Material: peripheral blood mononuclear cells (PBMCs), obtained at new diagnosis, from a patient treated with antithyroid drugs. The DNA of the CDR3 is TGTGCCAGCAGCCTTAGGGCCCAGGGAGGCCCGAACACCGGGGAGCTGTTTTTT. Encoded protein: CASSLRAQGGPNTGELFF.